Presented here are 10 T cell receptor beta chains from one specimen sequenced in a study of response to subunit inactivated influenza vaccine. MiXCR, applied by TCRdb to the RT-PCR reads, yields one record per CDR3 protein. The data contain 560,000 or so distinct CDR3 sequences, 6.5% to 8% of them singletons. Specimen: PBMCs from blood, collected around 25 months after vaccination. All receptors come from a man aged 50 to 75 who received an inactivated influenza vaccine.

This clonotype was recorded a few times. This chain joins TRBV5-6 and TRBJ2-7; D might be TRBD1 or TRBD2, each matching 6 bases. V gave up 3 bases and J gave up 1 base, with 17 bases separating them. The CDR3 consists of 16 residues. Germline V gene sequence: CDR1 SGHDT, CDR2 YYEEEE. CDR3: CASSWGASGWSYEQYF. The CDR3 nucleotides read TGTGCCAGCAGCTGGGGGGCCTCTGGTTGGTCCTACGAGCAGTACTTC.

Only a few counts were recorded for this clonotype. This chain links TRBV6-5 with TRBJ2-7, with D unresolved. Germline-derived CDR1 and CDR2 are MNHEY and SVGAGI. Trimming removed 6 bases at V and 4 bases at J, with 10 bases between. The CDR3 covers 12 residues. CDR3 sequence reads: CASRNPGYEQYF. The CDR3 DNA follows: TGTGCCAGCAGGAACCCCGGATACGAGCAGTACTTC.

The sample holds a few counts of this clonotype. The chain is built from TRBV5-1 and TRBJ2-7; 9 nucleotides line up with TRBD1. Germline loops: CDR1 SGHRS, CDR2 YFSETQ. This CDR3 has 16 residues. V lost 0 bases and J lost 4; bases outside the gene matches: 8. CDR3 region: CASSLAPGQGFYEQYF. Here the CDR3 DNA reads TGCGCCAGCAGCTTGGCGCCGGGACAGGGTTTTTACGAGCAGTACTTC.

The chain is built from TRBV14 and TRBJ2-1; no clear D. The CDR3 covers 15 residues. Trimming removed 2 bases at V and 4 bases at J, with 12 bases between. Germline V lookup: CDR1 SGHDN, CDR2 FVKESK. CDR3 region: CASSQWSAGYNEQFF. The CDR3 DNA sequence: TGTGCCAGCAGCCAATGGAGCGCAGGATACAATGAGCAGTTCTTC.

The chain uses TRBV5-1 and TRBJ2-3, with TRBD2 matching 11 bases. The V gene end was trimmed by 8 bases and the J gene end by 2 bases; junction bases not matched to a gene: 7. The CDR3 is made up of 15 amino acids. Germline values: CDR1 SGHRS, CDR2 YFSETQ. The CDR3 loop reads CASGTSGVSTDTQYF. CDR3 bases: TGCGCCAGTGGGACTAGCGGAGTCTCCACAGATACGCAGTATTTT.

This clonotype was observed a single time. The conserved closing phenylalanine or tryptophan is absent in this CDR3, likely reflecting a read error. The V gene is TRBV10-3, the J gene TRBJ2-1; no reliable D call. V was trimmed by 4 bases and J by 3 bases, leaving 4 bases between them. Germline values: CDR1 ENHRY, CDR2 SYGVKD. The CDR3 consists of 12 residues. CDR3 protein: CAISGSYNEQFL. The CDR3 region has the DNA TGTGCCATCAGTGGCAGCTACAATGAGCAGTTCCTC.

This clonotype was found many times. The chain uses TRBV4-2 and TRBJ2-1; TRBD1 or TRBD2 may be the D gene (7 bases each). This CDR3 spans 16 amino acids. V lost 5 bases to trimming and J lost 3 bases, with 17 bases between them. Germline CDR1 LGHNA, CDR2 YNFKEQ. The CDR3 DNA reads TGTGCCAGCAGCACGCAGGGGGGGGCGGTCTACAATGAGCAGTTCTTC. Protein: CASSTQGGAVYNEQFF.

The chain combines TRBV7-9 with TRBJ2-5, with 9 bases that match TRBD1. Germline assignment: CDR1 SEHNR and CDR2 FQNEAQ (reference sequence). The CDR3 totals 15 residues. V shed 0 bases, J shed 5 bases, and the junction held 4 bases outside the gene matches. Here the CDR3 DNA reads TGTGCCAGCAGCTTAGCGGGACAGGGTTGGGAGACCCAGTACTTC. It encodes CASSLAGQGWETQYF. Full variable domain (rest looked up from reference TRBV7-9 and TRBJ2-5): DTGVSQNPRHKITKRGQNVTFRCDPISEHNRLYWYRQTLGQGPEFLTYFQNEAQLEKSRLLSDRFSAERPKGSFSTLEIQRTEQGDSAMYLCASSLAGQGWETQYFGPGTRLLVL.

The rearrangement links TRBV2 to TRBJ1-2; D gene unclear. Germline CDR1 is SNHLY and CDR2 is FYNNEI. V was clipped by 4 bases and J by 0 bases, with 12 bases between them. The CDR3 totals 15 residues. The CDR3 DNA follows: TGTGCCAGCAGTGTTCGAAGAGGAACTAACTATGGCTACACCTTC. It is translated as CASSVRRGTNYGYTF. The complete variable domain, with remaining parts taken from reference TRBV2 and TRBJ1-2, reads EPEVTQTPSHQVTQMGQEVILRCVPISNHLYFYWYRQILGQKVEFLVSFYNNEISEKSEIFDDQFSVERPDGSNFTLKIRSTKLEDSAMYFCASSVRRGTNYGYTFGSGTRLTVV.

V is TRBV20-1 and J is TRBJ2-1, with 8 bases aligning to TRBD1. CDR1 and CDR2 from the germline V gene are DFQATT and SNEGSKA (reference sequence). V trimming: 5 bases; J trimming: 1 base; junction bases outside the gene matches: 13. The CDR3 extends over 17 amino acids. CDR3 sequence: CSASSFSHRGSYNEQFF. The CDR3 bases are TGCAGTGCTTCATCCTTTAGCCACAGGGGGTCCTACAATGAGCAGTTCTTC.